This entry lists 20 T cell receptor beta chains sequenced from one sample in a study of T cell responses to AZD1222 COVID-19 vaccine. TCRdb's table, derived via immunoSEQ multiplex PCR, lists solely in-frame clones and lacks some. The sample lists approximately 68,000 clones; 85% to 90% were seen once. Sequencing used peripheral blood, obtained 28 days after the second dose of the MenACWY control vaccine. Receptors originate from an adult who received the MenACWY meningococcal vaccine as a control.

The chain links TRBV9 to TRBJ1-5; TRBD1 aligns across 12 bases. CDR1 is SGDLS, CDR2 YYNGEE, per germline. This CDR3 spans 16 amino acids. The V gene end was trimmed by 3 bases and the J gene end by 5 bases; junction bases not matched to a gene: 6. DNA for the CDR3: TGTGCCAGCAGCGGCTCCGGGACAGGGGGCGATCAGCCCCAGCATTTT. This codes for CASSGSGTGGDQPQHF.

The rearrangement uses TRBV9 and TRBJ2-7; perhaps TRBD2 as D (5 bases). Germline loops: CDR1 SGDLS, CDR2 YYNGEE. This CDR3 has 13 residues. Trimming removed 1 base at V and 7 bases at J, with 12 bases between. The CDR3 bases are TGTGCCAGCAGCGTAAGAGGCCGAGGGGAGCAGTACTTC. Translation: CASSVRGRGEQYF.

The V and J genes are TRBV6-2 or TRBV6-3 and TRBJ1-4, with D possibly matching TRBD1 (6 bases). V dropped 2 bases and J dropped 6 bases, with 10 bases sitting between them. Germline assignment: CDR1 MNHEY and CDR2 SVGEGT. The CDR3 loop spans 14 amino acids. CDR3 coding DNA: TGTGCCAGCAGTTACGGACAGTTCGATGAAAAACTGTTTTTT. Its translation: CASSYGQFDEKLFF.

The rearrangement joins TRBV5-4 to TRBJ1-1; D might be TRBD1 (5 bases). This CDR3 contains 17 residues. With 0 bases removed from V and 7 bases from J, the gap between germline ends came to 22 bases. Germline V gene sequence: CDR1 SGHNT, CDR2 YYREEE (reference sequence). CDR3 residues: CASSLDFGADGLIEAFF. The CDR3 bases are TGTGCCAGCAGCTTGGATTTTGGGGCAGATGGGTTGATTGAAGCTTTCTTT.

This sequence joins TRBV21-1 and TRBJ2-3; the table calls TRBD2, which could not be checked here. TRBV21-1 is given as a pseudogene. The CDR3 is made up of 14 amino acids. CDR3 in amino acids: CASRGRGPTDTQYF. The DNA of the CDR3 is TGTGCCAGCAGAGGAAGAGGGCCCACAGATACGCAGTATTTT.

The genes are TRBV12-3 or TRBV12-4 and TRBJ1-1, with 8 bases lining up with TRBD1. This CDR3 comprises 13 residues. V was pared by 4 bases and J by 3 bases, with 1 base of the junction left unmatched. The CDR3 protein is CASSWTGHTEAFF. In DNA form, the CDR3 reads TGTGCCAGCAGTTGGACAGGGCACACTGAAGCTTTCTTT.

CDR3 DNA: TGTGCCACTGGGAGCGGGGGGGGTAACACCGGGGAGCTGTTTTTT. Its protein is CATGSGGGNTGELFF. The gene calls are TRBV10-3 and TRBJ2-2, with 10 positions matching TRBD2. J was trimmed by 2 bases and V by 10 bases; bases with no gene match: 7. The CDR3 is 15 residues long. Germline V gene data show CDR1 as ENHRY and CDR2 as SYGVKD.

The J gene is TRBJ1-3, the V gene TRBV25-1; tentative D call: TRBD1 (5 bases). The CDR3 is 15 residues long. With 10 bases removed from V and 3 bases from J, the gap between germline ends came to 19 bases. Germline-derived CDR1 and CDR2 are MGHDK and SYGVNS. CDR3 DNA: TGTGCCACCGGGACTTTCACCGGCAGTGGAAACACCATATATTTT. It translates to CATGTFTGSGNTIYF.

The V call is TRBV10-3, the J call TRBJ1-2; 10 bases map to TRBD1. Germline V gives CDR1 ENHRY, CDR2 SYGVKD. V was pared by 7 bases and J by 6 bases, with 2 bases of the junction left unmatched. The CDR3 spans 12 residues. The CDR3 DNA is TGTGCCATCACGGGGACAGGGGATGGCTACACCTTC. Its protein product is CAITGTGDGYTF.

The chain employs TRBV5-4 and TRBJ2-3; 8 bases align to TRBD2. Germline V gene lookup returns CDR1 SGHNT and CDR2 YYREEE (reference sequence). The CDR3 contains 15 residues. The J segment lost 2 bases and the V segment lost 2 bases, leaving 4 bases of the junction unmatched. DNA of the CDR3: TGTGCCAGCAGCTTAAGCGGGGGCTACACAGATACGCAGTATTTT. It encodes CASSLSGGYTDTQYF.

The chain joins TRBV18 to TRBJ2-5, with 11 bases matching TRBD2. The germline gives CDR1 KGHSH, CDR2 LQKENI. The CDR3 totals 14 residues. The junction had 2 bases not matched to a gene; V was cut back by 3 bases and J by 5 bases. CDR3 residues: CASSPRLAGETQYF. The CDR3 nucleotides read TGTGCCAGCTCACCGCGACTAGCGGGGGAGACCCAGTACTTC.

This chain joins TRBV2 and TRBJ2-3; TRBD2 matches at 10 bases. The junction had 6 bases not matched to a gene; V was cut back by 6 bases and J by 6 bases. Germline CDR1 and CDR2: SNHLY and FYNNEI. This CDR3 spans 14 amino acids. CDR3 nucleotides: TGTGCCAGCAGAGCCGGGACTAGCGTTGATACGCAGTATTTT. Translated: CASRAGTSVDTQYF.

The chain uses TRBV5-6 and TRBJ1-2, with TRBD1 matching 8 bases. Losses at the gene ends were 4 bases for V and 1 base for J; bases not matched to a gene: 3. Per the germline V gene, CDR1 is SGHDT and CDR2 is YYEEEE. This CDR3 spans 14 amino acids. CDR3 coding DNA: TGTGCCAGCAGCCGGGACAGGAGTAACTATGGCTACACCTTC. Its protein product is CASSRDRSNYGYTF.

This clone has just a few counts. For the CDR3, the DNA is TGTGCCACCAGCAGGGCCGGGACAGGGAACACTGAAGCTTTCTTT. This encodes CATSRAGTGNTEAFF. The chain links TRBV15 to TRBJ1-1; TRBD1 aligns across 8 bases. The J segment lost 1 base and the V segment lost 3 bases, leaving 4 bases of the junction unmatched. This CDR3 is 15 amino acids long. The germline gives CDR1 LNHNV, CDR2 YYDKDF (reference sequence). Combining the CDR3 with reference TRBV15 and TRBJ1-1 gives the whole variable domain DAMVIQNPRYQVTQFGKPVTLSCSQTLNHNVMYWYQQKSSQAPKLLFHYYDKDFNNEADTPDNFQSRRPNTSFCFLDIRSPGLGDTAMYLCATSRAGTGNTEAFFGQGTRLTVV.

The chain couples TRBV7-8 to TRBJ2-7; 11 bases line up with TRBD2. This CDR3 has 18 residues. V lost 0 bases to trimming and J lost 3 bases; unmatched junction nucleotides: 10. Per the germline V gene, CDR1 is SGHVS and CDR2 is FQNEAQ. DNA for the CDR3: TGTGCCAGCAGCTTAGCGTCCCTATCTAGCGGGAGGAGCTACGAGCAGTACTTC. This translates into CASSLASLSSGRSYEQYF.

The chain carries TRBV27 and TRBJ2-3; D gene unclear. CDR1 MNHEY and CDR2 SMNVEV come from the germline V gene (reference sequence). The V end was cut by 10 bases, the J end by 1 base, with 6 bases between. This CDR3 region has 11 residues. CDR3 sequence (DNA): TGTGCCACCCGCCGCACAGATACGCAGTATTTT. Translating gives CATRRTDTQYF.

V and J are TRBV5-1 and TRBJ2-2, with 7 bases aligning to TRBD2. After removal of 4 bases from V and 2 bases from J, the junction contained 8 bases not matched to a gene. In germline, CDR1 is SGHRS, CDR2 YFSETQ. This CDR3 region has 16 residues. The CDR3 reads CASSPLASGNTGELFF. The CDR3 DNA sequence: TGCGCCAGCAGCCCCCTGGCTAGCGGTAACACCGGGGAGCTGTTTTTT.

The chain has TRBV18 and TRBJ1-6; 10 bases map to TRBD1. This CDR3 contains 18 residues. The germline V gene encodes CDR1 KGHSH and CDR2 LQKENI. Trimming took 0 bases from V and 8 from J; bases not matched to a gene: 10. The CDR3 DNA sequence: TGTGCCAGCTCACCACCGGAGACAGGGGGCTTATTGGATTCACCCCTCCACTTT. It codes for CASSPPETGGLLDSPLHF. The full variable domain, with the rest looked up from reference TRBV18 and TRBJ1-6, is NAGVMQNPRHLVRRRGQEARLRCSPMKGHSHVYWYRQLPEEGLKFMVYLQKENIIDESGMPKERFSAEFPKEGPSILRIQQVVRGDSAAYFCASSPPETGGLLDSPLHFGNGTRLTVT.

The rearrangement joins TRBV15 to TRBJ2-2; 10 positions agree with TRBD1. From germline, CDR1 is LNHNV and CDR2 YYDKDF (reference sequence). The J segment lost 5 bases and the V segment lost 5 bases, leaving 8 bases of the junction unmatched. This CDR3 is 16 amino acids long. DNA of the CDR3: TGTGCCACCAGCCCCCGGACAGGGGGTGGGACCGGGGAGCTGTTTTTT. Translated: CATSPRTGGGTGELFF.

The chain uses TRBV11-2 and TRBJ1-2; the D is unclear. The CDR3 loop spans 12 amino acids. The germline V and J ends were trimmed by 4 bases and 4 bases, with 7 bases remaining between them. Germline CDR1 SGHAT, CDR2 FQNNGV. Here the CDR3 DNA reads TGTGCCAGCAGCTCAGTTAGCTATGGCTACACCTTC. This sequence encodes CASSSVSYGYTF.